These 23 T cell receptor beta chains share one sample of origin, sequenced in a study of siplizumab effects on memory and regulatory T cells. Assay: immunoSEQ multiplex PCR; the TCRdb copy retains only in-frame clones and omits some. The table has 100,000 or so clones, 92% seen once. Sequencing was done on a sample of Tregs sorted from blood. The receptors come from a human donor in good health.

The rearrangement links TRBV23-1 to TRBJ1-3; a possible D gene is TRBD1 (5 bases). TRBV23-1 falls under the ORF class, with uncertain function. This CDR3 contains 15 residues. V gave up 0 bases and J gave up 1 base, with 7 bases separating them. The CDR3 DNA reads as TGCGCCAGCAGTCAATCGGGGGGGTCTGGAAACACCATATATTTT. This gives the protein CASSQSGGSGNTIYF.

The J gene is TRBJ1-1, the V gene TRBV19; D gene unclear. CDR3 length: 13 amino acids. Germline CDR1 reads LNHDA; CDR2 reads SQIVND (reference sequence). V dropped 9 bases and J dropped 3 bases, with 14 bases sitting between them. The CDR3 spells CASKITVDTEAFF. In DNA form, the CDR3 reads TGTGCCAGCAAGATAACGGTTGACACTGAAGCTTTCTTT.

This clone was counted a few times. V usage is TRBV5-1 and J usage is TRBJ1-5; weak D call: TRBD1 (5 bases). The CDR3 consists of 14 residues. CDR1 SGHRS and CDR2 YFSETQ come from the germline V gene. The germline V and J ends were trimmed by 0 bases and 7 bases, with 11 bases remaining between them. The CDR3 is CASSLGTRGQPQHF. The CDR3 bases are TGCGCCAGCAGCTTGGGGACAAGGGGACAGCCCCAGCATTTT.

CDR3 in amino acids: CASGTLVMLDTGELFF. The CDR3 DNA reads as TGTGCCAGCGGGACCTTGGTGATGCTCGACACCGGGGAGCTGTTTTTT. The rearrangement uses TRBV27 and TRBJ2-2; D assignment may be TRBD1 or TRBD2 (5 bases each). The CDR3 is 16 residues long. V lost 8 bases to trimming and J lost 3 bases, with 19 bases between them. CDR1 MNHEY and CDR2 SMNVEV come from the germline V gene (reference sequence).

This clone was seen once. The genes are TRBV14 and TRBJ1-2; no clear D gene. With 0 bases removed from V and 8 bases from J, the gap between germline ends came to 10 bases. This CDR3 contains 13 residues. Germline loops: CDR1 SGHDN, CDR2 FVKESK. The CDR3 nucleotides read TGTGCCAGCAGCCAAGATAAACTCAGGGGCTACACCTTC. It is translated as CASSQDKLRGYTF.

The genes are TRBV7-2 and TRBJ2-3, with D perhaps assigned TRBD1 or TRBD2 (5 bases each). The V gene lost 0 bases and the J gene lost 5 bases, with 9 bases spanning the gap. Germline V CDR1 and CDR2: SGHTA, FQGNSA. The CDR3 is made up of 14 amino acids. This CDR3 is CASSLAGVVDTQYF. DNA of the CDR3: TGTGCCAGCAGCTTAGCGGGGGTAGTAGATACGCAGTATTTT.

V and J are TRBV4-1 and TRBJ2-4; the match to TRBD2 covers 10 bases. Germline V gives CDR1 MGHRA, CDR2 YSYEKL. The V and J ends lost 0 bases and 7 bases, in that order; junction bases with no gene match: 9. The CDR3 sequence is 17 residues long. The CDR3 spells CASSQDLGAGGRNIQYF. In DNA form, the CDR3 reads TGCGCCAGCAGCCAAGATTTGGGAGCGGGAGGGCGCAACATTCAGTACTTC.

The chain recombines TRBV15 with TRBJ1-4, with a tentative D call TRBD1 (5 bases). The CDR3 runs 13 residues. Trimming cost V 3 bases and J 4 bases, with 6 bases left between them. Germline-derived CDR1 and CDR2 are LNHNV and YYDKDF (reference sequence). The CDR3 is CATSRGLNEKLFF. CDR3 DNA sequence: TGTGCCACCAGCAGGGGGCTTAATGAAAAACTGTTTTTT.

The CDR3 here is CASRAIAGGSNEQFF. CDR3 in DNA: TGTGCCAGCAGGGCAATAGCGGGAGGGTCCAATGAGCAGTTCTTC. The V call is TRBV6-6, the J call TRBJ2-1; 11 positions match TRBD2. Trimming cost V 6 bases and J 6 bases; bases outside gene matches: 7. Germline V gene lookup returns CDR1 MNHNY and CDR2 SVGAGI (reference sequence). The CDR3 consists of 15 residues.

This clone was seen only a few times. The rearrangement links TRBV10-3 to TRBJ2-6, with a possible D match to TRBD2 (6 bases). Trimming took off 7 bases at V and 1 base at J, with 17 bases between the two ends. Germline V gene lookup returns CDR1 ENHRY and CDR2 SYGVKD. There are 17 residues in the CDR3. The CDR3 is CAITNLVGSSGANVLTF. In nucleotides, the CDR3 is TGTGCCATCACTAATCTAGTCGGGAGTTCTGGGGCCAACGTCCTGACTTTC.

The genes are TRBV5-6 and TRBJ2-3; no definite D call. Trimming took off 0 bases at V and 0 bases at J, with 8 bases between the two ends. Germline CDR1 and CDR2: SGHDT and YYEEEE. This CDR3 has 15 residues. The CDR3 spells CASSLVGGSTDTQYF. CDR3 nucleotides: TGTGCCAGCAGCTTGGTCGGTGGGAGCACAGATACGCAGTATTTT. The full variable domain, completed using reference TRBV5-6 and TRBJ2-3, is DAGVTQSPTHLIKTRGQQVTLRCSPKSGHDTVSWYQQALGQGPQFIFQYYEEEERQRGNFPDRFSGHQFPNYSSELNVNALLLGDSALYLCASSLVGGSTDTQYFGPGTRLTVL.

V is TRBV5-1 and J is TRBJ2-7; TRBD1 matches 7 bases. Germline trimming cut 4 bases from V and 1 base from J; bases unmatched to any gene: 8. Germline-derived CDR1 and CDR2 are SGHRS and YFSETQ. CDR3 length equals 15 residues. The CDR3 nucleotides are TGCGCCAGCAGCCCCCCGGGACAGAGGTCCTACGAGCAGTACTTC. Amino acid sequence: CASSPPGQRSYEQYF.

The chain is built from TRBV6-5 and TRBJ1-5; 7 positions match TRBD1. Germline V gene data show CDR1 as MNHEY and CDR2 as SVGAGI. This CDR3 has 13 amino acids. The J segment lost 11 bases and the V segment lost 5 bases, leaving 9 bases of the junction unmatched. As DNA, the CDR3 is TGTGCCAGCAGTCGACAGGGTGATAGGGCCCAGCATTTT. Encoded protein: CASSRQGDRAQHF.

To note about this clone: At one end, the junction sequence differs from germline, possibly due to a read error. This chain links TRBV5-4 with TRBJ1-2; 9 bases fit TRBD1. CDR1 and CDR2 from the germline V gene are SGHNT and YYREEE (reference sequence). This CDR3 is 14 amino acids long. CDR3 amino acids: CASTLDRGNYGYTF. Written as DNA, the CDR3 is TGTGCCAGCACCTTGGACAGGGGTAACTATGGCTACACCTTC.

The chain uses TRBV9 and TRBJ2-2; D might be TRBD2 (5 bases). The CDR3 is made up of 14 amino acids. V was shortened by 0 bases and J by 6 bases, with 9 bases between the two germline ends. Germline V gene sequence: CDR1 SGDLS, CDR2 YYNGEE. Here the CDR3 reads CASSVVDFAGELFF. The CDR3 nucleotides are TGTGCCAGCAGCGTAGTGGACTTCGCCGGGGAGCTGTTTTTT.

The chain employs TRBV7-3 and TRBJ2-2; D is unresolved. The length of the CDR3 is 15 residues. The V and J ends lost 0 bases and 3 bases respectively, with 8 bases between them. Looked up from germline, CDR1 is SGHTA and CDR2 is FQGTGA. The CDR3 is CASSLTNSDTGELFF. The CDR3 nucleotides are TGTGCCAGCAGCTTAACGAATTCGGACACCGGGGAGCTGTTTTTT.

V gene TRBV9 combines with J gene TRBJ2-5, with 9 bases matching TRBD1. Germline assignment: CDR1 SGDLS and CDR2 YYNGEE. The CDR3 spans 15 residues. V was clipped by 1 base and J by 2 bases; unmatched bases: 3. CDR3 amino acids: CASSVTGGYQETQYF. In nucleotides, the CDR3 is TGTGCCAGCAGCGTAACAGGGGGCTATCAAGAGACCCAGTACTTC.

The rearrangement links TRBV7-3 to TRBJ1-1; no firm D call. The V end lost 1 base, the J end lost 0 bases, and 12 bases lay between the germline ends. This CDR3 has 16 amino acids. In germline, CDR1 is SGHTA, CDR2 FQGTGA. As DNA, the CDR3 is TGTGCCAGCAGCTTAATCTCGGGCCATCTGAACACTGAAGCTTTCTTT. Residues: CASSLISGHLNTEAFF.

V is TRBV6-1 and J is TRBJ1-1; D remains unclear. From germline, CDR1 is MNHNS and CDR2 SASEGT. V gave up 7 bases and J gave up 3 bases, with 12 bases separating them. The CDR3 consists of 13 residues. Here the CDR3 reads CASTLGFDTEAFF. CDR3 sequence (DNA): TGTGCCAGCACTCTAGGATTTGACACTGAAGCTTTCTTT.

The chain couples TRBV7-9 to TRBJ2-2, with 8 positions matching TRBD2. V lost 3 bases and J lost 6; bases outside the gene matches: 3. The CDR3 is 14 amino acids. From germline, CDR1 is SEHNR and CDR2 FQNEAQ (reference sequence). In nucleotides, the CDR3 is TGTGCCAGCAGCTTGCGGGGGGCCGCCGGGGAGCTGTTTTTT. It specifies CASSLRGAAGELFF.

Only one count was recorded for this clone. An end of the junction differs from the germline gene, which may be a read error. The V gene is TRBV7-6, the J gene TRBJ1-3; D call uncertain. The CDR3 runs to 15 residues. Per germline, CDR1 SGHVS and CDR2 FNYEAQ. DNA of the CDR3: TGTGCCAGCAGCTTGACGGAGAGCTCTGGAAGCACCATATATTTT. Protein sequence: CASSLTESSGSTIYF.

As for this clone: The identical CDR3 is also encoded by other nucleotide sequences in the sample. The rearrangement uses TRBV2 and TRBJ2-7; 8 nucleotides align to TRBD1. J lost 3 bases, V lost 6 bases, and 10 bases had no gene match. Germline loops: CDR1 SNHLY, CDR2 FYNNEI. The CDR3 spans 15 residues. In nucleotides, the CDR3 is TGTGCCAGCAGGCGCGACAGGGGACCATACTACGAGCAGTACTTC. Residues: CASRRDRGPYYEQYF. Filled out from reference TRBV2 and TRBJ2-7, the complete variable domain reads EPEVTQTPSHQVTQMGQEVILRCVPISNHLYFYWYRQILGQKVEFLVSFYNNEISEKSEIFDDQFSVERPDGSNFTLKIRSTKLEDSAMYFCASRRDRGPYYEQYFGPGTRLTVT.

The V gene is TRBV5-1, the J gene TRBJ2-1, with 7 bases lining up with TRBD1. Unmatched junction bases numbered 3, after V lost 1 base and J lost 2 bases. The germline V gene encodes CDR1 SGHRS and CDR2 YFSETQ. The length of the CDR3 is 15 residues. The CDR3 region is CASSLTGAAYNEQFF. The CDR3 nucleotides read TGCGCCAGCAGCTTGACAGGGGCGGCCTACAATGAGCAGTTCTTC. Using reference TRBV5-1 and TRBJ2-1 for the parts outside the CDR3, the full variable domain is KAGVTQTPRYLIKTRGQQVTLSCSPISGHRSVSWYQQTPGQGLQFLFEYFSETQRNKGNFPGRFSGRQFSNSRSEMNVSTLELGDSALYLCASSLTGAAYNEQFFGPGTRLTVL.